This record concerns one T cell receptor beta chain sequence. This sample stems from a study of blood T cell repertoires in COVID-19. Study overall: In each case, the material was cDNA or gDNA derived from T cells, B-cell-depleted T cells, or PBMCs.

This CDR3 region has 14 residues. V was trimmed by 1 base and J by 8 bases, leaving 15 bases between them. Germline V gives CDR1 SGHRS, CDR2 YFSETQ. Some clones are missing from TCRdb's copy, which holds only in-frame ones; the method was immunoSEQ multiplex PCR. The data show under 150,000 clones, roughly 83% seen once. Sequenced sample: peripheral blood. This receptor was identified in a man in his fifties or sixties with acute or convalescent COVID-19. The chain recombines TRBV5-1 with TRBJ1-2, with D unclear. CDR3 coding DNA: TGCGCCAGCAGCTTGTCAGCCACGGGAAGGGGCTACACCTTC. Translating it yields CASSLSATGRGYTF.